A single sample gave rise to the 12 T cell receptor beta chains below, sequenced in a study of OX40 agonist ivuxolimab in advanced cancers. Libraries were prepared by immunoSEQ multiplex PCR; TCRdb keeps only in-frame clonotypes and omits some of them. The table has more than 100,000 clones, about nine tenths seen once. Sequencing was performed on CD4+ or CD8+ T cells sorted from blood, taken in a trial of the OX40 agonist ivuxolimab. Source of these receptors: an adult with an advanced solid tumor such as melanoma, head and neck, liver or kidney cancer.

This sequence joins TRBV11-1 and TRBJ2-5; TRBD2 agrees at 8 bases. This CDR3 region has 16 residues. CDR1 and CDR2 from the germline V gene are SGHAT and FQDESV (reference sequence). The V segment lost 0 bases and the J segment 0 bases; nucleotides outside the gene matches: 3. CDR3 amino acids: CASSLASGSYQETQYF. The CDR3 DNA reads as TGTGCCAGCAGCTTAGCGAGCGGGAGCTACCAAGAGACCCAGTACTTC. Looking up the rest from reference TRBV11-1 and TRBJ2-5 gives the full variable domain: EAEVAQSPRYKITEKSQAVAFWCDPISGHATLYWYRQILGQGPELLVQFQDESVVDDSQLPKDRFSAERLKGVDSTLKIQPAELGDSAMYLCASSLASGSYQETQYFGPGTRLLVL.

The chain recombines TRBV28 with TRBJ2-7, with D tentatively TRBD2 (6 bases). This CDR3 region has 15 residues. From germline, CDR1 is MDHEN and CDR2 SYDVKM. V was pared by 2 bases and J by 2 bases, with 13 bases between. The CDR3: CASSLKAGGTYEQYF. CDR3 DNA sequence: TGTGCCAGCAGTTTAAAGGCAGGAGGGACCTACGAGCAGTACTTC. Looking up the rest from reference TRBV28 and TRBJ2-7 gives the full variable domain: DVKVTQSSRYLVKRTGEKVFLECVQDMDHENMFWYRQDPGLGLRLIYFSYDVKMKEKGDIPEGYSVSREKKERFSLILESASTNQTSMYLCASSLKAGGTYEQYFGPGTRLTVT.

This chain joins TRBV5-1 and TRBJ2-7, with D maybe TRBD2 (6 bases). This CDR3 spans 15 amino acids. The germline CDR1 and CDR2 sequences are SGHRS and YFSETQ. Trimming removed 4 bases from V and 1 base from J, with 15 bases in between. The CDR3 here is CASSPRPGTSYEQYF. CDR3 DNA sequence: TGCGCCAGCAGCCCAAGACCCGGGACTTCCTACGAGCAGTACTTC.

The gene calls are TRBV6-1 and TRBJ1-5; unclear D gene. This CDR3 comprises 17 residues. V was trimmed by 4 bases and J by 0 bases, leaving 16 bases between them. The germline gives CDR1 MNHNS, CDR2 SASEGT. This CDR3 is CASSGDGSSLSNQPQHF. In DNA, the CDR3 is TGTGCCAGCAGTGGAGACGGCAGTTCCCTTAGCAATCAGCCCCAGCATTTT.

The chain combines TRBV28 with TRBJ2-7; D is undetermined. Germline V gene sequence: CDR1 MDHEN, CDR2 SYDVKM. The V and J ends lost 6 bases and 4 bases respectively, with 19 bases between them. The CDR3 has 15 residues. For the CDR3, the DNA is TGTGCCAGCAGCTCAGAGTCCCTTGGTATGTACGAGCAGTACTTC. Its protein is CASSSESLGMYEQYF.

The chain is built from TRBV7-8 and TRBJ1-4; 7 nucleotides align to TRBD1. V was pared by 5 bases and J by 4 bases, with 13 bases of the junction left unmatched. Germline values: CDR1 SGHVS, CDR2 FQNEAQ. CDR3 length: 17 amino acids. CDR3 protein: CASSPGVQGPGNEKLFF. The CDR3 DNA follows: TGTGCCAGCAGCCCAGGGGTACAGGGGCCGGGTAATGAAAAACTGTTTTTT.

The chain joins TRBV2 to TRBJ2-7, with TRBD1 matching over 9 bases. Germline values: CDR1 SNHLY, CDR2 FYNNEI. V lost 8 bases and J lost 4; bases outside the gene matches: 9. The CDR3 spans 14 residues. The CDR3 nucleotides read TGTGCCAGCGGCCGTGGGGACAGGGAGTACGAGCAGTACTTC. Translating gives CASGRGDREYEQYF.

CDR3 loop: CASSLEWTGGAGIQYF. In DNA, the CDR3 is TGTGCCAGCAGCTTGGAATGGACAGGGGGCGCCGGCATTCAGTACTTC. V gene TRBV5-4 combines with J gene TRBJ2-4, with 11 bases that match TRBD1. The germline CDR1 and CDR2 sequences are SGHNT and YYREEE (reference sequence). The V gene end was trimmed by 0 bases and the J gene end by 9 bases; junction bases not matched to a gene: 8. This CDR3 is 16 amino acids long. Drawing the rest from reference TRBV5-4 and TRBJ2-4, the complete variable domain is ETGVTQSPTHLIKTRGQQVTLRCSSQSGHNTVSWYQQALGQGPQFIFQYYREEENGRGNFPPRFSGLQFPNYSSELNVNALELDDSALYLCASSLEWTGGAGIQYFGAGTRLSVL.

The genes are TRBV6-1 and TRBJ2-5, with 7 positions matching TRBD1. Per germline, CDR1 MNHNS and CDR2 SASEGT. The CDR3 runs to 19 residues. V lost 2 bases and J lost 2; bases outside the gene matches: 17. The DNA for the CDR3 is TGTGCCAGCAGTGAACTTCTAGGGTTATGGACAGGCGAACAAGAGACCCAGTACTTC. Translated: CASSELLGLWTGEQETQYF.

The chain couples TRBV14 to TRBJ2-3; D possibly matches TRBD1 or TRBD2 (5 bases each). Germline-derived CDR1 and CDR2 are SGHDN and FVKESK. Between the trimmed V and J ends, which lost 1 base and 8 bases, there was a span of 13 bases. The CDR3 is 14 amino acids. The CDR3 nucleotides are TGTGCCAGCAGCCAAGCCTCGACGAGGGGTACGCAGTATTTT. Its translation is CASSQASTRGTQYF.

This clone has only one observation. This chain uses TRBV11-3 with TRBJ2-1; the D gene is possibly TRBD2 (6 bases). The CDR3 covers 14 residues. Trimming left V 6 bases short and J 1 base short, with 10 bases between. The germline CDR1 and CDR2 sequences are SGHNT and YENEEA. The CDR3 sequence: CASSGRNSYNEQFF. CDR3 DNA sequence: TGTGCCAGCAGTGGGAGGAATTCCTACAATGAGCAGTTCTTC.

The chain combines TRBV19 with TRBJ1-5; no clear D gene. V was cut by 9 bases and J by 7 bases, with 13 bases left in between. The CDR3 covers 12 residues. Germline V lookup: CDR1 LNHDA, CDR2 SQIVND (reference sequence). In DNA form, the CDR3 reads TGTGCCAGCGGCGGGGTCGGGCAGCCCCAGCATTTT. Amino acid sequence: CASGGVGQPQHF.